Below are 12 T cell receptor beta chains sequenced from a single sample in a study of OX40 agonist ivuxolimab in advanced cancers. Repertoires were generated with immunoSEQ multiplex PCR, while TCRdb's copy carries only in-frame clones and drops some. The sample lists around 90,000 clones; around 87% were seen once. Here the sequenced sample was CD4+ or CD8+ T cells sorted from blood, taken in a trial of the OX40 agonist ivuxolimab. Receptors were obtained from an adult with an advanced solid tumor such as melanoma, head and neck, liver or kidney cancer.

Written as DNA, the CDR3 is TGTGCCAGCAGCTTGGATCTGACAGGGGGGTCCTACGAGCAGTACTTC. It yields the protein CASSLDLTGGSYEQYF. The chain employs TRBV5-6 and TRBJ2-7, with 9 bases identical to TRBD1. Germline V gene lookup returns CDR1 SGHDT and CDR2 YYEEEE. V was pared by 0 bases and J by 1 base, with 5 bases of the junction left unmatched. This CDR3 spans 16 amino acids.

The genes are TRBV7-6 and TRBJ2-3, with 9 bases lining up with TRBD2. Germline V gene lookup returns CDR1 SGHVS and CDR2 FNYEAQ. The CDR3 runs to 16 residues. Losses at the gene ends were 2 bases for V and 2 bases for J; bases not matched to a gene: 5. CDR3 amino acids: CASSLFGGRATDTQYF. CDR3 sequence (DNA): TGTGCCAGCAGCTTATTTGGCGGGAGGGCCACAGATACGCAGTATTTT.

V usage is TRBV18 and J usage is TRBJ2-1; D is unclear. V was shortened by 3 bases and J by 9 bases, with 9 bases between the two germline ends. Germline-derived CDR1 and CDR2 are KGHSH and LQKENI. This CDR3 spans 12 amino acids. The CDR3 reads CASSPRTVEQFF. CDR3 nucleotides: TGTGCCAGCTCACCCAGGACGGTTGAGCAGTTCTTC.

This clone has a single count. The V and J genes are TRBV4-1 and TRBJ2-7, with 7 bases lining up with TRBD2. The CDR3 sequence is 14 residues long. Per the germline V gene, CDR1 is MGHRA and CDR2 is YSYEKL. Trimming removed 1 base from V and 5 bases from J; junction bases left unmatched: 5. The CDR3: CASSQGGRDHEQYF. The DNA for the CDR3 is TGCGCCAGCAGCCAAGGAGGGAGGGACCACGAGCAGTACTTC.

The chain has TRBV30 and TRBJ2-5; no clear D. The CDR3 spans 13 residues. V was cut by 5 bases and J by 1 base, with 11 bases left in between. Germline V gene data show CDR1 as GTSNPN and CDR2 as SVGIG (reference sequence). CDR3 nucleotides: TGTGCCTGGTGTAGACGCTCCCAAGAGACCCAGTACTTC. It specifies CAWCRRSQETQYF.

The rearrangement uses TRBV7-2 and TRBJ2-1; unclear D gene. Per the germline V gene, CDR1 is SGHTA and CDR2 is FQGNSA. With 1 base removed from V and 8 bases from J, the gap between germline ends came to 12 bases. The CDR3 loop spans 14 amino acids. The CDR3 sequence is CASSLEPGRHEQFF. In DNA, the CDR3 is TGTGCCAGCAGCTTAGAGCCCGGGCGACATGAGCAGTTCTTC.

V gene TRBV5-5 combines with J gene TRBJ1-1; no reliable D call. The CDR3 is 13 residues long. The V end lost 0 bases, the J end lost 9 bases, and 12 bases lay between the germline ends. From germline, CDR1 is SGHKS and CDR2 YYEKEE (reference sequence). The CDR3, as DNA: TGTGCCAGCAGCTTGGGGACGGGGTTGAAAGCTTTCTTT. This codes for CASSLGTGLKAFF.

This clone was seen a single time. The V and J genes are TRBV5-1 and TRBJ2-7; D not certain. This CDR3 has 14 amino acids. Trimming left V 0 bases short and J 2 bases short, with 9 bases between. Germline V lookup: CDR1 SGHRS, CDR2 YFSETQ. CDR3 loop: CASSLDGQAYEQYF. As DNA, the CDR3 is TGCGCCAGCAGCTTGGATGGGCAGGCCTACGAGCAGTACTTC.

V is TRBV25-1 and J is TRBJ1-4, with 8 positions matching TRBD1. With 2 bases clipped from V and 7 bases from J, the junction kept 6 bases outside the gene matches. Germline V gene data show CDR1 as MGHDK and CDR2 as SYGVNS. The CDR3 extends over 15 amino acids. CDR3 DNA: TGTGCCAGCAGTGAAAGGCAGGGGGCTGCTGAAAAACTGTTTTTT. It codes for CASSERQGAAEKLFF.

This chain uses TRBV28 with TRBJ1-5; D possibly corresponds to TRBD1 (6 bases). CDR1 is MDHEN and CDR2 is SYDVKM in the germline V gene. This CDR3 has 15 amino acids. V lost 7 bases and J 7 bases, leaving 20 bases between the germline ends. CDR3 nucleotides: TGTGCCAGCACCGAAATTTCAGGGGAGAGGCAGCCCCAGCATTTT. Its translation is CASTEISGERQPQHF.

Notes on this clone: Germline and junction disagree at one end, which may indicate a read error. The chain couples TRBV7-7 to TRBJ2-1; tentative D call: TRBD2 (5 bases). Germline V gene sequence: CDR1 SSHAT, CDR2 FNYEAQ (reference sequence). The CDR3 is made up of 13 amino acids. The CDR3 reads CASSIGLTNEQFF. The CDR3 DNA follows: TGTGCTAGCAGCATCGGACTGACCAATGAGCAGTTCTTC. The complete variable domain, with remaining parts taken from reference TRBV7-7 and TRBJ2-1, reads GAGVSQSPRYKVTKRGQDVTLRCDPISSHATLYWYQQALGQGPEFLTYFNYEAQPDKSGLPSDRFSAERPEGSISTLTIQRTEQRDSAMYRCASSIGLTNEQFFGPGTRLTVL.

J is TRBJ2-5 and V is TRBV9; 11 nucleotides align to TRBD1. V trimming: 4 bases; J trimming: 5 bases; junction bases outside the gene matches: 13. This CDR3 is 17 amino acids long. CDR1 and CDR2 (germline): SGDLS, YYNGEE. Here the CDR3 reads CASSPTNRGQGAETQYF. CDR3 nucleotide sequence: TGTGCCAGCAGCCCCACCAACCGAGGACAGGGGGCTGAGACCCAGTACTTC.